The clone carrying this T cell receptor (beta chain) was seen a single time. This CDR3 is missing its conserved last phenylalanine or tryptophan, likely due to a read error. This entry belongs to a study of tumor-infiltrating lymphocytes in primary liver carcinoma. About the research overall: Tumors measured roughly 4.2 to 10 cm and were stage T1-T3 N0M0.

This CDR3 spans 13 amino acids. Each 20-30 mg portion of unsorted bulk tissue served as the source for co-extraction of RNA and DNA. Constant-region priming of roughly 490 ng total RNA yielded TCR beta cDNA. Three-round nested multiplex PCR performed with slightly modified ARM-PCR produced the TCR beta libraries. Amplification in the first two PCR rounds was performed using TRBV1-TRBV30 forward primers and a C-beta reverse primer for roughly 9 cycles each. TCRdb re-called the multiplex PCR reads through MiXCR, storing one row per CDR3 protein. The profile shows 45,000 to 55,000 distinct CDR3 sequences, 60% to 85% of them singletons.

The chain recombines TRBV12-3 or TRBV12-4 with TRBJ2-2; tentatively, D is TRBD1 (5 bases). The sequenced sample was liver tumor tissue from sampling region 5. Sample subset: tumor region T5, tumor centre. The clonotype comes from a man aged 40-50 years with primary liver carcinoma and hepatitis B virus infection. The CDR3 loop is CASSYRNTRELFS. CDR3 nucleotides: TGTGCCAGCAGCTACAGGAACACCAGGGAGCTGTTTTCT.